This is a list of T cell receptor beta chains from one sample in a study of immune heterogeneity within non-small cell lung tumors. TCRdb recomputed calls from the multiplex PCR reads with MiXCR, one row per CDR3 protein. Among some 14,000 distinct CDR3 sequences listed, about 30% were seen once. Sequencing was done on a sample of lung tumor tissue. All receptors derive from a middle-aged man with non-small cell lung cancer. The CDR3 runs from the conserved cysteine through the conserved F or W. Fields, in order: D gene, V gene, J gene, clone size, CDR3 protein, CDR3 DNA. D genes are given only for firm matches. Not every row has a clone size; where given, it reads once, few, many or a size class.

>TRBD2|TRBV11-3|TRBJ2-6|.
CASSIRTMGLAGGRSGANVLTF
TGTGCCAGCAGCATTAGGACTATGGGACTAGCGGGAGGGCGTTCGGGGGCCAACGTCCTGACTTTC
>.|TRBV7-9|TRBJ1-3|many
CASSLAGVSSGNTIYF
TGTGCCAGCAGCTTAGCAGGGGTCTCCTCTGGAAACACCATATATTTT
>TRBD2|TRBV5-1|TRBJ2-3|.
CASSRRTSGSTDTQSF
TGCGCCAGCAGCCGGAGGACTAGCGGGAGCACAGATACGCAGTCTTTT
>TRBD2|TRBV7-8|TRBJ2-1|.
CASSLGGSGSYNEQFF
TGTGCCAGCAGCTTAGGGGGTAGCGGGAGTTACAATGAGCAGTTCTTC
>TRBD1|TRBV18|TRBJ2-7|many
CASSLQGAGYEQYF
TGTGCCAGCTCTCTCCAGGGGGCGGGTTACGAGCAGTACTTC
>.|TRBV5-5|TRBJ2-7|.
CASSQAVGTTYEQYF
TGTGCCAGCAGCCAAGCGGTGGGAACCACCTACGAGCAGTACTTC
>TRBD2|TRBV27|TRBJ2-3|many
CASSIAGDGTDTQYF
TGTGCCAGCAGTATAGCGGGAGACGGCACAGATACGCAGTATTTT
>TRBD2|TRBV5-1|TRBJ2-7|many
CASSFAWGGEGPVEQYF
TGCGCCAGCAGCTTCGCTTGGGGAGGGGAGGGCCCCGTGGAGCAGTACTTC
>.|TRBV6-1|TRBJ2-1|few
CASSEARRQNNEQFF
TGTGCCAGCAGTGAAGCGAGACGACAGAACAATGAGCAGTTCTTC
>TRBD2|TRBV7-6|TRBJ2-2|.
CASSLAGASTGELFF
TGTGCCAGCAGCTTGGCGGGAGCGAGCACCGGGGAGCTGTTTTTT
>.|TRBV27|TRBJ2-2|few
CASSLSRDSRELFF
TGTGCCAGCAGTTTGTCGCGGGACAGCCGGGAGCTGTTTTTT
>TRBD2|TRBV11-2|TRBJ2-4|few
CASSLGAGGIQYF
TGTGCCAGCAGCTTAGGGGCGGGGGGCATTCAGTACTTC
>.|TRBV30|TRBJ2-5|few
CAWSVTVQETQYF
TGTGCCTGGAGTGTGACAGTTCAAGAGACCCAGTACTTC
>.|TRBV28|TRBJ1-1|many
CASSLAGWATEAFF
TGTGCCAGCAGTTTGGCTGGGTGGGCCACTGAAGCTTTCTTT
>TRBD2|TRBV2|TRBJ2-1|medium-sized
CASCCAGGAYNEQFF
TGTGCCAGCTGCTGCGCGGGGGGCGCGTACAATGAGCAGTTCTTC
>.|TRBV6-1|TRBJ2-3|.
CATGASTDTQYF
TGTGCCACGGGCGCTTCCACAGATACGCAGTATTTT
>TRBD1|TRBV3-1|TRBJ2-1|many
CASRREQGAPNEQFF
TGTGCCAGCAGGAGGGAACAGGGGGCGCCCAATGAGCAGTTCTTC
>.|TRBV2|TRBJ1-3|medium-sized
CASNSGNTIYF
TGTGCCAGCAACTCTGGAAACACCATATATTTT
>.|TRBV7-7|TRBJ2-7|few
CASSLSRQDEQYF
TGTGCTAGCAGCTTGAGCAGACAGGACGAGCAGTACTTC
>TRBD2|TRBV6-5|TRBJ2-1|.
CASSYSVTSGYNEQFF
TGTGCCAGCAGTTACTCCGTGACTAGCGGCTACAATGAGCAGTTCTTC
>.|TRBV6-1|TRBJ2-7|many
CASSEVFGGYEQYF
TGTGCCAGCAGTGAAGTCTTCGGGGGCTACGAGCAGTACTTC
>.|TRBV28|TRBJ1-1|medium-sized
CASRGQPNTEAFF
TGTGCCAGCAGAGGACAGCCGAACACTGAAGCTTTCTTT
>TRBD2|TRBV10-2|TRBJ2-2|few
CASSPGLANTGELFF
TGCGCCAGCAGCCCGGGACTAGCGAACACCGGGGAGCTGTTTTTT
>TRBD2|TRBV7-3|TRBJ2-1|.
CASSPSARGGEQFF
TGTGCCAGCAGCCCCTCAGCCCGGGGGGGTGAGCAGTTCTTC
>.|TRBV24-1|TRBJ2-3|many
CATSGGTDTQYF
TGTGCCACCAGTGGCGGCACAGATACGCAGTATTTT
>.|TRBV7-9|TRBJ1-2|medium-sized
CASSPGGYYGYTF
TGTGCCAGCAGCCCCGGCGGTTACTATGGCTACACCTTC
>TRBD2|TRBV5-1|TRBJ2-2|few
CASSLGTSGTPNTGELFF
TGCGCCAGCAGCCTCGGGACTAGCGGGACTCCGAACACCGGGGAGCTGTTTTTT
>.|TRBV5-4|TRBJ2-1|few
CASSLDRNNEQFF
TGTGCCAGCAGCCTCGACAGGAACAATGAGCAGTTCTTC
>.|TRBV5-4|TRBJ1-4|.
CASSATGTENEKLFF
TGTGCCAGCAGCGCCACCGGGACGGAAAATGAAAAACTGTTTTTT
>.|TRBV11-2|TRBJ2-7|medium-sized
CASRRRSSYEQYF
TGTGCCAGCAGGCGACGGAGCTCCTACGAGCAGTACTTC
>.|TRBV3-1|TRBJ2-3|many
CASSQDGTGTDTQYF
TGTGCCAGCAGCCAAGATGGCACGGGGACAGATACGCAGTATTTT
>.|TRBV5-1|TRBJ2-1|many
CASSLNQPSFNEQFF
TGCGCCAGCAGTTTAAACCAACCCAGCTTCAATGAGCAGTTCTTC
>.|TRBV12-5|TRBJ1-2|many
CASGLGGINYGYTF
TGTGCTAGTGGTTTGGGTGGCATAAACTATGGCTACACCTTC
>.|TRBV2|TRBJ2-5|few
CASSGAVSYHGTQYF
TGTGCCAGCAGCGGCGCCGTTTCGTATCACGGGACCCAGTACTTC
>.|TRBV5-1|TRBJ2-1|.
CASSPGLYNEQFF
TGCGCCAGCAGTCCGGGGCTATACAATGAGCAGTTCTTC
>.|TRBV6-1|TRBJ2-2|few
CASSVTAGELFF
TGTGCCAGCAGTGTCACTGCCGGGGAGCTGTTTTTT
>TRBD1|TRBV18|TRBJ2-7|medium-sized
CASSSKRDSPYEQYF
TGTGCCAGCTCATCGAAACGGGACAGCCCCTACGAGCAGTACTTC
>TRBD2|TRBV28|TRBJ2-1|.
CVGTGREGSYNEQFF
TGTGTTGGCACAGGGCGGGAGGGTTCCTACAATGAGCAGTTCTTC
>.|TRBV9|TRBJ1-1|few
CASSVDGGLNTEAFF
TGTGCCAGCAGCGTAGATGGGGGACTCAACACTGAAGCTTTCTTT
>.|TRBV6-1|TRBJ1-5|many
CASRQGNLQPQHF
TGTGCCAGCAGACAGGGAAACCTTCAGCCCCAGCATTTT
>.|TRBV12-3/TRBV12-4|TRBJ2-1|many
CASSLRTVGNEQFF
TGTGCCAGCAGTTTACGGACGGTGGGAAATGAGCAGTTCTTC
>TRBD1|TRBV20-1|TRBJ2-7|medium-sized
CSAPGQGREQYF
TGCAGTGCGCCGGGACAGGGGCGCGAGCAGTACTTC
>TRBD2|TRBV18|TRBJ2-2|.
CASSPFGRARPGELFF
TGTGCCAGCTCACCATTTGGGAGGGCCAGACCCGGGGAGCTGTTTTTT
>.|TRBV20-1|TRBJ1-2|few
CSVIQANYGYTF
TGCAGTGTTATACAGGCGAACTATGGCTACACCTTC